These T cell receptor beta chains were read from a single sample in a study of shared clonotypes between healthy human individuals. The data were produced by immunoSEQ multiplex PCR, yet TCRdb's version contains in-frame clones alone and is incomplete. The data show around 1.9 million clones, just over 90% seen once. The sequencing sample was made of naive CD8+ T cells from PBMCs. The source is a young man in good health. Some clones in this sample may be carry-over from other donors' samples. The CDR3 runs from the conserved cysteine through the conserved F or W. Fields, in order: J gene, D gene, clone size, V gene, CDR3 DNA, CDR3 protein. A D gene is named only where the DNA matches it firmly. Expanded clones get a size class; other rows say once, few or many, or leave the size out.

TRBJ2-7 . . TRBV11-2 TGTGCCAGCAGCCTTGACAGAGCCTACGAGCAGTACTTC CASSLDRAYEQYF
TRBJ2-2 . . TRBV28 TGTGCCAGCAGGACCTTGGAGCAGGGAAGGTATACCGGGGAGCTGTTTTTT CASRTLEQGRYTGELFF
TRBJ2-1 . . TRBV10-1 TGCGCCAGCAGTGAGTTTGACCGGGGTGAGCAGTTCTTC CASSEFDRGEQFF
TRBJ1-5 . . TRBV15 TGTGCCACCAGCAGAGACCGGTTTTCGGGGCAGCCCCAGCATTTT CATSRDRFSGQPQHF
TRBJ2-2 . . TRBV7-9 TGTGCCAGCAGCTCCAGAGGGGCCGGGGAGCTGTTTTTT CASSSRGAGELFF
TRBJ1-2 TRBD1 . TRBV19 TGTGCCAGTAGAGTAACAGGGGAGCCTTATGGCTACACCTTC CASRVTGEPYGYTF
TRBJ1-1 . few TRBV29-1 TGCAGCGTTGATCGGACTGAAGCTTTCTTT CSVDRTEAFF
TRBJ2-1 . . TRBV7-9 TGTGCCAGCAGCTTCCCGAGTAATGAGCAGTTCTTC CASSFPSNEQFF
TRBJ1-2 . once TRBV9 TGTGCCAGCAGCTCACCGTTGGTTCCAGAGTTGAACTATGGCTACACCTTC CASSSPLVPELNYGYTF
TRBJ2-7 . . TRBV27 TGTGCCAGCACCCCCCTTTCGGAAGGGAGCCCCTACGAGCAGTACTTC CASTPLSEGSPYEQYF
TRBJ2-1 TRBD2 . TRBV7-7 TGTGCCAGCAGCTCGGGACTAGCGGCCTACAATGAGCAGTTCTTC CASSSGLAAYNEQFF
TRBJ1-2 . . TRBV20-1 TGCAGTGTATCGATTCGCGGCTACACCTTC CSVSIRGYTF
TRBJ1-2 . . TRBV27 TGTGCCAGCAGTCCCCTACAAGACTATGGCTACACCTTC CASSPLQDYGYTF
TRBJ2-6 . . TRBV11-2 TGTGCCAGCAGCCTGAGGAGGGAATCTTCTGGGGCCAACGTCCTGACTTTC CASSLRRESSGANVLTF
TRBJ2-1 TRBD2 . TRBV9 TGTGCCAGTGAACCGGGACTAGAGGGCAATGAGCAGTTCTTC CASEPGLEGNEQFF
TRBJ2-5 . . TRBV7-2 TGTGCCAGCAGCTTAGTTGGTATTCAAGAGACCCAGTACTTC CASSLVGIQETQYF
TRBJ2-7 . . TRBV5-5 TGTGCCAGCAGCATGACTGCCAGGAGCTCCTACGAGCAGTACTTC CASSMTARSSYEQYF
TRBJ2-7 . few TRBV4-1 TGCGCCAGCAGCCAGGGAAGGAGCGAGCAGTACTTC CASSQGRSEQYF
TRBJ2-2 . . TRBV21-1 TGTGCCAGCAGCAACAACAGTGAAACGAACACCGGGGAGCTGTTTTTT CASSNNSETNTGELFF
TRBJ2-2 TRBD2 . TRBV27 TGTGCCAGCAGTCTCCTAGCGGGAGGCCTTGGCGGGGAGCTGTTTTTT CASSLLAGGLGGELFF
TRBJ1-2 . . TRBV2 TGTGCCAGCAACGAGGGGGGGTTGGGCTACACCTTC CASNEGGLGYTF
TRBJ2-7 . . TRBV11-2 TGTGCCAGCAGCTCTTCATTGGGAAGCTCCTACGAGCAGTACTTC CASSSSLGSSYEQYF
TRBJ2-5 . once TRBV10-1 TGCGCCAGCAGTGACAGCCAAGAGACCCAGTACTTC CASSDSQETQYF
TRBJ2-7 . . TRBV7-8 TGTGCCAGCAGCTTCCGTGACGACTACGAGCAGTACTTC CASSFRDDYEQYF
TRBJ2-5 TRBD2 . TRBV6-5 TGTGCCAGCAGTTACGGGGAGGGAGGAGAGACCCAGTACTTC CASSYGEGGETQYF
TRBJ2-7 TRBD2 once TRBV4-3 TGCGCCAGCAGCCAAGGAACTAGCGGCACCTACGAGCAGTACTTC CASSQGTSGTYEQYF
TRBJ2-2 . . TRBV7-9 TGTGCCAGCAGGGAAACCGGGACGACGCCCGGGGAGCTGTTTTTT CASRETGTTPGELFF
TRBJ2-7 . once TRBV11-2 TGTGCCAGCAGCTTAGCGGGCAGGGGAGGCTACGAGCAGTACTTC CASSLAGRGGYEQYF
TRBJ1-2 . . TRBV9 TGTGCCAGCAGCGTAGGGGGCGGCTTCTATGGCTACACCTTC CASSVGGGFYGYTF
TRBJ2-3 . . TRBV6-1 TGTGCCAGCACTGGAGGGCTAGACTCTTCTTTT CASTGGLDSSF
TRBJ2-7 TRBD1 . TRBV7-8 TGTGCCAGCAGCTTAGGACAGGGGTACTACGAGCAGTACTTC CASSLGQGYYEQYF
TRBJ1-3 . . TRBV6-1 TGTGCCAGCAGTGAGTTACGCTCTGGAAACACCATATATTTT CASSELRSGNTIYF
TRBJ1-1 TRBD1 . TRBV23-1 TGCGCCAGCAGTCCCTCTGGGACAGGGGAGAACACTGAAGCTTTCTTT CASSPSGTGENTEAFF
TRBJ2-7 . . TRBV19 TGTGCCAGTAGTACATCCTCCACAAGAGCAAGAAGCGAGCAGTACTTC CASSTSSTRARSEQYF
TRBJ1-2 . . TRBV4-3 TGCGCCAGCAGCCCTCACAGGGCCAACTATGGCTACACCTTC CASSPHRANYGYTF
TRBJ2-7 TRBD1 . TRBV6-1 TGTGCCAGCAGTGATCCCCTGGACAGGGGCGACGAGCAGTACTTC CASSDPLDRGDEQYF
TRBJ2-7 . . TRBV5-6 TGTGCCAGCAGCTTGGGTACCGGGTCACCTCCCTACGAGCAGTACTTC CASSLGTGSPPYEQYF
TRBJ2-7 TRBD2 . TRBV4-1 TGCGCCAGCAGCCAAGGGCCGGGACTAGCGGGATACGAGCAGTACTTC CASSQGPGLAGYEQYF
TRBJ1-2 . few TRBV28 TGTGCCAGCAGTTTTCCGACAGCGAGCGGGGATGGCTACACCTTC CASSFPTASGDGYTF
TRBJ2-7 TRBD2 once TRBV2 TGTGCCAGCAGCCCCCCGGGGGGTTACGAGCAGTACTTC CASSPPGGYEQYF
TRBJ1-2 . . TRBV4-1 TGCGCCAGCAGCGTCAGACACGGCCCCCTCTATGGCTACACCTTC CASSVRHGPLYGYTF
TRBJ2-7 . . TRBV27 TGTGCCAGCAGTGGGGGGGCCGGTCGTCAGGACGAGCAGTACTTC CASSGGAGRQDEQYF
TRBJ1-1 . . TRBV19 TGTGCCAGTAGGGGGGATAGGAACACTGAAGCTTTCTTT CASRGDRNTEAFF
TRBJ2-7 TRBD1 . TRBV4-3 TGCGCCAGCAGCCCTAGCCCCGGACAGGGGCCCTACGAGCAGTACTTC CASSPSPGQGPYEQYF
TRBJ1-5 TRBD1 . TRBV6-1 TGTGCCAGCAGTGAGGGACAGGGGGCTTTTCAGCCCCAGCATTTT CASSEGQGAFQPQHF
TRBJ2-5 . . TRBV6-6 TGTGCCAGCAGTTACGGCGAGGAGACCCAGTACTTC CASSYGEETQYF
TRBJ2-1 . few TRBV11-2 TGTGCCAGCAGCTTAGGCGGCCCCTCCAATGAGCAGTTCTTC CASSLGGPSNEQFF
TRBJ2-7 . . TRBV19 TGTGCCAGTAGTATCGACGGGGAGACCTACGAGCAGTACTTC CASSIDGETYEQYF
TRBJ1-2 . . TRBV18 TGTGCCAGCTCACCGCCCGGGACTCACTATGGCTACACCTTC CASSPPGTHYGYTF
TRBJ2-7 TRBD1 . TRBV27 TGTGCCAGCAGGGGACAGGGGAGGCCCTACGAGCAGTACTTC CASRGQGRPYEQYF
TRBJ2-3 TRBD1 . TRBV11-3 TGTGCCAGCAGCTCCAGGGGGTGTACGCAGTATTTT CASSSRGCTQYF
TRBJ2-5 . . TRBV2 TGTGCCAGCAGTGACTTGGCCTTGGAGGCAGGGAAAGAGACCCAGTACTTC CASSDLALEAGKETQYF
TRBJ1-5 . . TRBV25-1 TGTGCCCGGCGGCAGGACCTTCGGGGGCCCCAGCATTTT CARRQDLRGPQHF